Each of the 30 T cell receptor beta chains below was sequenced from the same sample in a study of T cell changes during pregnancy in multiple sclerosis (dated by TCRdb to about 2019). The library was made by the immunoSEQ multiplex PCR assay. This is the immuneACCESS table as TCRdb keeps it, with only in-frame sequences that have V and J called. A part of the clones is gone; compared with another copy, unresolved V genes explain less than half, and the rest is unexplained. The sample table contains about 98,000 clones; only one count was recorded for 90% to 95% of them. The ten largest clones take up less than 2.5% of the sample. Sequencing was performed on peripheral blood, taken after pregnancy. The receptors shown here come from a female donor in good health, enrolled as a control in a pregnancy study.

The V call is TRBV7-2, the J call TRBJ2-7, with D unresolved. The V gene's germline CDR1 is SGHTA and CDR2 FQGNSA. This CDR3 has 12 amino acids. V was clipped by 4 bases and J by 0 bases, with 4 bases between them. CDR3 protein: CASSYISYEQYF. CDR3 sequence (DNA): TGTGCCAGCAGCTATATCTCCTACGAGCAGTACTTC. Drawing the rest from reference TRBV7-2 and TRBJ2-7, the complete variable domain is GAGVSQSPSNKVTEKGKDVELRCDPISGHTALYWYRQSLGQGLEFLIYFQGNSAPDKSGLPSDRFSAERTGGSVSTLTIQRTQQEDSAVYLCASSYISYEQYFGPGTRLTVT.

V and J are TRBV9 and TRBJ1-2; D not certain. V lost 4 bases and J lost 4, with 17 bases in between. Per the germline V gene, CDR1 is SGDLS and CDR2 is YYNGEE. The CDR3 extends over 15 amino acids. CDR3: CASSINSQSPYGYTF. CDR3 nucleotides: TGTGCCAGCAGCATCAACAGCCAGAGCCCCTATGGCTACACCTTC.

The rearrangement joins TRBV29-1 to TRBJ2-3, with TRBD2 as a possible D gene (6 bases). Germline V lookup: CDR1 SQVTM, CDR2 ANQGSEA. The length of the CDR3 is 14 residues. Trimming left V 4 bases short and J 6 bases short, with 17 bases between. Written as DNA, the CDR3 is TGCAGCGTTGCGGGTAGCGGACCGGGGGATACGCAGTATTTT. Translated: CSVAGSGPGDTQYF.

This chain joins TRBV7-2 and TRBJ2-1; TRBD2 aligns across 7 bases. Trimming removed 3 bases from V and 6 bases from J; junction bases left unmatched: 5. The CDR3 is made up of 14 amino acids. Germline lookup yields CDR1 SGHTA and CDR2 FQGNSA. CDR3: CASSFRDYPNEQFF. In DNA, the CDR3 is TGTGCCAGCAGCTTCCGGGACTACCCCAATGAGCAGTTCTTC.

This clone was observed once. The V call is TRBV2, the J call TRBJ2-5; D is perhaps TRBD1 (5 bases). The germline gives CDR1 SNHLY, CDR2 FYNNEI. Trimming shortened V by 1 base and J by 13 bases, and 13 bases separated the two germline ends. CDR3 size: 12 residues. The CDR3 protein is CASSEVGQSSYF. The CDR3 nucleotides are TGTGCCAGCAGTGAAGTGGGGCAGTCCTCGTACTTC.

The V and J genes are TRBV6-6 and TRBJ2-7; a weak D match, TRBD2 (6 bases). The CDR3 runs 12 residues. Germline assignment: CDR1 MNHNY and CDR2 SVGAGI (reference sequence). The V end lost 5 bases, the J end lost 2 bases, and 7 bases lay between the germline ends. CDR3 sequence reads: CASSRGAYEQYF. In DNA form, the CDR3 reads TGTGCCAGCAGTCGCGGGGCCTACGAGCAGTACTTC.

This clone was seen more than once but under ten times. The chain links TRBV9 to TRBJ1-3; D ambiguous. CDR1 is SGDLS, CDR2 YYNGEE, per germline. Trimming cost V 7 bases and J 1 base, with 9 bases left between them. CDR3 length: 13 amino acids. Here the CDR3 DNA reads TGTGCCAGCCGGTCCGCGTCTGGAAACACCATATATTTT. This encodes CASRSASGNTIYF.

The V call is TRBV15, the J call TRBJ2-3, with D perhaps TRBD2 (5 bases). The CDR3 has 15 residues. Between the trimmed V and J ends, which lost 2 bases and 2 bases, there was a span of 11 bases. Germline V gene data show CDR1 as LNHNV and CDR2 as YYDKDF (reference sequence). As DNA, the CDR3 is TGTGCCACCAGCAGAAGCCGGGAACCCACAGATACGCAGTATTTT. This translates into CATSRSREPTDTQYF. Supplemented by reference TRBV15 and TRBJ2-3, the full variable domain reads DAMVIQNPRYQVTQFGKPVTLSCSQTLNHNVMYWYQQKSSQAPKLLFHYYDKDFNNEADTPDNFQSRRPNTSFCFLDIRSPGLGDTAMYLCATSRSREPTDTQYFGPGTRLTVL.

The chain carries TRBV2 and TRBJ2-2; the D is unclear. Trimming cost V 2 bases and J 6 bases, with 7 bases left between them. This CDR3 is 13 amino acids long. Germline V gene data show CDR1 as SNHLY and CDR2 as FYNNEI. In DNA, the CDR3 is TGTGCCAGCAGTGAACCAGGTCCCGGGGAGCTGTTTTTT. Encoded protein: CASSEPGPGELFF.

V usage is TRBV13 and J usage is TRBJ1-6; a possible D gene is TRBD1 (5 bases). V lost 2 bases, J lost 9 bases, and 26 bases lay in between. The CDR3 extends over 19 amino acids. CDR1 PRHDT and CDR2 FYEKMQ come from the germline V gene (reference sequence). Here the CDR3 DNA reads TGTGCCAGCAGCTTACAGGGAGGGGTTACCCCAGGCGGAGGTTCACCCCTCCACTTT. Encoded protein: CASSLQGGVTPGGGSPLHF.

The chain has TRBV16 and TRBJ1-5; tentative D call: TRBD1 (6 bases). The CDR3 has 14 residues. Trimming shortened V by 3 bases and J by 6 bases, and 12 bases separated the two germline ends. Per germline, CDR1 KGHSY and CDR2 FQNENV. The CDR3 DNA is TGTGCCAGCAGCCACACTCAGGGGACTCAGCCCCAGCATTTT. It codes for CASSHTQGTQPQHF.

The chain uses TRBV6-1 and TRBJ1-1, with D tentatively TRBD1 (5 bases). The CDR3 runs 12 residues. Germline V gene data show CDR1 as MNHNS and CDR2 as SASEGT. Trimming pared 8 bases from V and 8 bases from J, leaving 15 bases between. The CDR3 region is CASLKQGIEAFF. CDR3 DNA: TGTGCCAGCTTGAAGCAGGGCATCGAAGCTTTCTTT.

This clone appeared a few times. V gene TRBV6-1 combines with J gene TRBJ1-3, with a weak D call TRBD1 (5 bases). This CDR3 has 15 amino acids. V was cut by 5 bases and J by 1 base, with 12 bases left in between. Germline V gene lookup returns CDR1 MNHNS and CDR2 SASEGT. For the CDR3, the DNA is TGTGCCAGCAGTCGGGGGGGTCCGTCTGGAAACACCATATATTTT. This translates into CASSRGGPSGNTIYF.

The V and J genes are TRBV28 and TRBJ1-1; 7 bases fit TRBD1. This CDR3 contains 16 residues. Germline values: CDR1 MDHEN, CDR2 SYDVKM. Trimming removed 2 bases from V and 3 bases from J; junction bases left unmatched: 9. In nucleotides, the CDR3 is TGTGCCAGCAGTTTAGGAGGGGGCAGGAGGGACACTGAAGCTTTCTTT. This codes for CASSLGGGRRDTEAFF. The variable domain in full, completed from reference TRBV28 and TRBJ1-1, reads DVKVTQSSRYLVKRTGEKVFLECVQDMDHENMFWYRQDPGLGLRLIYFSYDVKMKEKGDIPEGYSVSREKKERFSLILESASTNQTSMYLCASSLGGGRRDTEAFFGQGTRLTVV.

The rearrangement joins TRBV18 to TRBJ2-1, with 7 nucleotides matching TRBD1. CDR3 length: 15 residues. J lost 2 bases, V lost 3 bases, and 4 bases had no gene match. CDR1 KGHSH and CDR2 LQKENI come from the germline V gene. CDR3 amino acids: CASSPGTVTYNEQFF. The CDR3 coding sequence is TGTGCCAGCTCACCCGGGACAGTAACCTACAATGAGCAGTTCTTC.

The genes are TRBV7-8 and TRBJ2-3; tentatively, D is TRBD2 (6 bases). Germline-derived CDR1 and CDR2 are SGHVS and FQNEAQ. Trimming stripped 3 bases from V and 2 bases from J, with 12 bases between. The CDR3 sequence is 15 residues long. CDR3: CASSLDYLDTDTQYF. CDR3 DNA sequence: TGTGCCAGCAGCTTGGACTACCTAGACACAGATACGCAGTATTTT.

This chain joins TRBV10-3 and TRBJ2-1; 7 positions match TRBD1. This CDR3 spans 15 amino acids. V was pared by 5 bases and J by 4 bases, with 8 bases of the junction left unmatched. From germline, CDR1 is ENHRY and CDR2 SYGVKD. Here the CDR3 reads CAISSTGTAYNEQFF. The CDR3 DNA follows: TGTGCCATCAGTTCCACCGGGACAGCATACAATGAGCAGTTCTTC.

The chain carries TRBV28 and TRBJ2-1; D unclear. The V end was cut by 6 bases, the J end by 5 bases, with 8 bases between. CDR3 length: 12 residues. The germline V gene encodes CDR1 MDHEN and CDR2 SYDVKM. The DNA for the CDR3 is TGTGCCAGCAGCCGCCGGGACAATGAGCAGTTCTTC. Amino acids: CASSRRDNEQFF.

This rearrangement joins TRBV7-6 to TRBJ2-1; perhaps TRBD1 as D (6 bases). V lost 1 base to trimming and J lost 5 bases, with 9 bases between them. The CDR3 is 14 amino acids. Germline V CDR1 and CDR2: SGHVS, FNYEAQ. This CDR3 reads CASSLEGVNNEQFF. The CDR3, as DNA: TGTGCCAGCAGCTTAGAGGGGGTAAACAATGAGCAGTTCTTC.

V usage is TRBV6-6 and J usage is TRBJ2-1; 7 bases agree with TRBD1. V lost 2 bases to trimming and J lost 6 bases; unmatched junction nucleotides: 7. CDR1 and CDR2 (germline): MNHNY, SVGAGI (reference sequence). The CDR3 length is 15 residues. The DNA for the CDR3 is TGTGCCAGCAGTTACCCGACAGGGTCGGCCAATGAGCAGTTCTTC. As protein: CASSYPTGSANEQFF.

This clone was seen a single time. This chain joins TRBV5-4 and TRBJ2-1, with D uncertain. Germline values: CDR1 SGHNT, CDR2 YYREEE (reference sequence). V lost 6 bases and J lost 4, with 5 bases in between. This CDR3 has 11 residues. The CDR3 DNA reads TGTGCCAGCACCTCTTACAATGAGCAGTTCTTC. Its translation is CASTSYNEQFF.

The rearrangement links TRBV5-4 to TRBJ2-7; TRBD2 agrees at 12 bases. The CDR3 covers 15 residues. Looked up from germline, CDR1 is SGHNT and CDR2 is YYREEE (reference sequence). Losses at the gene ends were 0 bases for V and 3 bases for J; bases not matched to a gene: 1. Here the CDR3 DNA reads TGTGCCAGCAGCTTGGGGACTAGCGGGATCTACGAGCAGTACTTC. As protein: CASSLGTSGIYEQYF.

The chain recombines TRBV7-9 with TRBJ1-1; no clear D. The CDR3 has 13 residues. With 1 base removed from V and 8 bases from J, the gap between germline ends came to 11 bases. Per germline, CDR1 SEHNR and CDR2 FQNEAQ (reference sequence). CDR3 residues: CASSLGGSNEAFF. CDR3 bases: TGTGCCAGCAGCTTAGGCGGGTCGAACGAAGCTTTCTTT.

V usage is TRBV30 and J usage is TRBJ1-1; D possibly corresponds to TRBD1 (6 bases). Germline V gives CDR1 GTSNPN, CDR2 SVGIG (reference sequence). The CDR3 runs to 13 residues. Trimming took 0 bases from V and 5 from J, leaving 10 bases between them. Here the CDR3 DNA reads TGTGCCTGGAGTGTAGGGGGGGCTACTGAAGCTTTCTTT. Encoded protein: CAWSVGGATEAFF.

The rearrangement joins TRBV4-1 to TRBJ2-7, with D possibly matching TRBD1 (5 bases). Trimming pared 0 bases from V and 6 bases from J, leaving 12 bases between. The CDR3 runs 14 residues. Germline V gene data show CDR1 as MGHRA and CDR2 as YSYEKL. The CDR3 DNA reads as TGCGCCAGCAGCCAAGATCGTCAGGGCGGCGAGCAGTACTTC. This sequence encodes CASSQDRQGGEQYF.

The gene calls are TRBV7-9 and TRBJ2-4; 7 bases fit TRBD1. CDR1 and CDR2 from the germline V gene are SEHNR and FQNEAQ (reference sequence). The CDR3 covers 17 residues. The ends lost 6 bases at V and 8 bases at J; junction bases unmatched: 19. The CDR3: CASSYPPRTGPLDIQYF. CDR3 DNA sequence: TGTGCCAGCAGTTATCCTCCACGGACAGGCCCTCTTGACATTCAGTACTTC.

This rearrangement joins TRBV7-9 to TRBJ2-3, with unresolved D. With 7 bases removed from V and 5 bases from J, the gap between germline ends came to 22 bases. The CDR3 sequence is 16 residues long. Germline lookup yields CDR1 SEHNR and CDR2 FQNEAQ (reference sequence). The CDR3 is CASTYKFAGPEDTQYF. The DNA for the CDR3 is TGTGCCAGCACCTATAAGTTTGCTGGGCCCGAAGATACGCAGTATTTT.

J is TRBJ2-5 and V is TRBV29-1; perhaps TRBD2 as D (6 bases). CDR1 is SQVTM, CDR2 ANQGSEA, per germline. The CDR3 is 12 amino acids. V lost 7 bases and J lost 3, with 12 bases in between. The CDR3 bases are TGCAGCGCGGAGGGGTTGGAAGAGACCCAGTACTTC. Translation gives CSAEGLEETQYF.

The chain recombines TRBV27 with TRBJ1-5; 9 bases are shared with TRBD1. With V trimmed by 9 bases and J by 1 base, 19 bases remained unmatched. CDR1 is MNHEY and CDR2 is SMNVEV in the germline V gene (reference sequence). The CDR3 totals 19 residues. The CDR3 DNA sequence: TGTGCCAGTTTGAGCAGAGGACAGGGGTTACATGAAAGCAATCAGCCCCAGCATTTT. Protein sequence: CASLSRGQGLHESNQPQHF.

V gene TRBV29-1 combines with J gene TRBJ2-7, with TRBD1 matching 8 bases. This CDR3 is built from 12 residues. CDR1 and CDR2 (germline): SQVTM, ANQGSEA. Trimming at V came to 6 bases and at J to 3 bases, leaving 4 bases not matched to a gene. The CDR3 loop is CSVGTGVYEQYF. The CDR3 region has the DNA TGCAGCGTAGGGACAGGCGTCTACGAGCAGTACTTC.